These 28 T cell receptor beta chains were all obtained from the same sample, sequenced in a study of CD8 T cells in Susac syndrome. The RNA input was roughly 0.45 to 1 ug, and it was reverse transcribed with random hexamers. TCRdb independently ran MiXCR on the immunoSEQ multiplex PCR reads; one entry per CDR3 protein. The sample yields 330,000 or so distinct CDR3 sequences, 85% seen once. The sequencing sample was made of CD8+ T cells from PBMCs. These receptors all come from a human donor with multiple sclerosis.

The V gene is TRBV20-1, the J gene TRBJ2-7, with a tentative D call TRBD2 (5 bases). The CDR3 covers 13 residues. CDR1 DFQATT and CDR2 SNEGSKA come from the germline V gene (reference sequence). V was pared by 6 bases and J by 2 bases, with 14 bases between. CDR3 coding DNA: TGCAGTGCACCGGACTCCCAGACCTACGAGCAGTACTTC. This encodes CSAPDSQTYEQYF.

The CDR3 DNA follows: TGCGCCAGCAGCCGGCGAGGGGGGCTAACTAATGAAAAACTGTTTTTT. This gives the protein CASSRRGGLTNEKLFF. The chain couples TRBV4-3 to TRBJ1-4, with a possible D match to TRBD1 (6 bases). The CDR3 consists of 16 residues. CDR1 and CDR2 from the germline V gene are LGHNA and YSLEER. V gave up 4 bases and J gave up 1 base, with 13 bases separating them.

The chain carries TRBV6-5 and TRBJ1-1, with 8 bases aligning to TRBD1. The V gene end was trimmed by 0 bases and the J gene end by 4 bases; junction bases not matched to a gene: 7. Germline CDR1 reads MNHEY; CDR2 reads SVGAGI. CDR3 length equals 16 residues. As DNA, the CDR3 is TGTGCCAGCAGTTACTCGGACAGGGAATTTGGCACTGAAGCTTTCTTT. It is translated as CASSYSDREFGTEAFF.

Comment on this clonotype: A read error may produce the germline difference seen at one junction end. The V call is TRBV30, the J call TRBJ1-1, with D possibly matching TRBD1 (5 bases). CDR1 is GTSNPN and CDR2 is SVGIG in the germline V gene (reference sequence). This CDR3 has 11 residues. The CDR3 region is CAWLAGTEAFF. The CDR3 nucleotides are TGTGCCTGGCTAGCGGGGACTGAAGCCTTCTTT.

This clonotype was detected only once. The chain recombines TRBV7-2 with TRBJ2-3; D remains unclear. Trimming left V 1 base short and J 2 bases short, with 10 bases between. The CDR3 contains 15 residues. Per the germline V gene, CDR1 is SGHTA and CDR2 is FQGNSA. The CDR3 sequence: CASSLEIGNTDTQYF. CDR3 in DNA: TGTGCCAGCAGCTTAGAGATCGGAAACACAGATACGCAGTATTTT.

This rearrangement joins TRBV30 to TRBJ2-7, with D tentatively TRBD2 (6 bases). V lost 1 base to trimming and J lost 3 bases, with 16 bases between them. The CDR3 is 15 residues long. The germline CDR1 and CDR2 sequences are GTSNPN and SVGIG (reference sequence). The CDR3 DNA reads TGTGCCTGGAGTGCTCCGACAGTGGGAGGCTACGAGCAGTACTTC. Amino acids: CAWSAPTVGGYEQYF.

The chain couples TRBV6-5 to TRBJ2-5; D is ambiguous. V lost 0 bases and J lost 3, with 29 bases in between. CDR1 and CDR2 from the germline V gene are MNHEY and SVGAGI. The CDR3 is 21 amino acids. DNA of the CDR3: TGTGCCAGCAGTTACTCTTGGGGATCGGCATCGGCCACTACGGTAGAAGAGACCCAGTACTTC. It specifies CASSYSWGSASATTVEETQYF.

The chain's CDR3 is CASSFGTGIDEQYF. DNA of the CDR3: TGTGCCAGCAGCTTCGGGACAGGGATCGACGAGCAGTACTTC. J is TRBJ2-7 and V is TRBV7-9; TRBD1 matches 9 bases. The CDR3 spans 14 residues. V gave up 3 bases and J gave up 5 bases; unmatched junction bases: 5. CDR1 SEHNR and CDR2 FQNEAQ come from the germline V gene (reference sequence).

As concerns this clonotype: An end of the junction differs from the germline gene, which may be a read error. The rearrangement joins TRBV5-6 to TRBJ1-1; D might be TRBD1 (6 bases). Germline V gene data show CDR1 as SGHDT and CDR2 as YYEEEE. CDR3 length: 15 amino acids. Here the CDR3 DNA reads TGTGCCAGCAGTTTGGGGGGGGCCCGAAGGACTGAAGCTTTCTTT. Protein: CASSLGGARRTEAFF. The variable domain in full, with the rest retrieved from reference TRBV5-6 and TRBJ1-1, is DAGVTQSPTHLIKTRGQQVTLRCSPKSGHDTVSWYQQALGQGPQFIFQYYEEEERQRGNFPDRFSGHQFPNYSSELNVNALLLGDSALYLCASSLGGARRTEAFFGQGTRLTVV.

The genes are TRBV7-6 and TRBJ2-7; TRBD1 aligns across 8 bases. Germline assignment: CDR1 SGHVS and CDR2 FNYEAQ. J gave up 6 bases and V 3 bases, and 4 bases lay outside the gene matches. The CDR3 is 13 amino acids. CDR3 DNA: TGTGCCAGCAGCTTGACAGGGGCCGCCGAGCAGTACTTC. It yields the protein CASSLTGAAEQYF.

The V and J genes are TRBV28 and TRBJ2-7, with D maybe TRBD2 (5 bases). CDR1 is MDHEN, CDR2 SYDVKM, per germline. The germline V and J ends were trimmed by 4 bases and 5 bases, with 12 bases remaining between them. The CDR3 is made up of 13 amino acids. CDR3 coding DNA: TGTGCCAGCAGTTACGGCACCGGGAACGAGCAGTACTTC. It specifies CASSYGTGNEQYF.

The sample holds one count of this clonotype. DNA of the CDR3: TGTGCCAGCAGTTTTGACAGGGCCGACTACGAGCAGTACTTC. It is translated as CASSFDRADYEQYF. This sequence joins TRBV12-3 or TRBV12-4 and TRBJ2-7, with 7 positions matching TRBD1. J lost 3 bases, V lost 3 bases, and 5 bases had no gene match. The CDR3 spans 14 residues.

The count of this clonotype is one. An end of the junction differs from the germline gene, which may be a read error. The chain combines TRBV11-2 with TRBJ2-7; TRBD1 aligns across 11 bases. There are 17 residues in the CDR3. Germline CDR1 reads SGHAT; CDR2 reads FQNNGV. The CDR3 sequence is CATSLGTGGILSYEQYF. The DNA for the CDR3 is TGTGCCACCAGCCTCGGGACAGGGGGGATCCTATCCTACGAGCAGTACTTC.

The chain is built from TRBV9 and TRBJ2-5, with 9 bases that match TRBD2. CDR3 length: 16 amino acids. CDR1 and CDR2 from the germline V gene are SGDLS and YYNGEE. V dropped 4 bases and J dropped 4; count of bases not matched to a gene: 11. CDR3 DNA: TGTGCCAGCAGCTCCGGGCGGGAGGGGCTTCGAGAGACCCAGTACTTC. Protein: CASSSGREGLRETQYF. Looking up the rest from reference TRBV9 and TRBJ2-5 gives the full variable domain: DSGVTQTPKHLITATGQRVTLRCSPRSGDLSVYWYQQSLDQGLQFLIQYYNGEERAKGNILERFSAQQFPDLHSELNLSSLELGDSALYFCASSSGREGLRETQYFGPGTRLLVL.

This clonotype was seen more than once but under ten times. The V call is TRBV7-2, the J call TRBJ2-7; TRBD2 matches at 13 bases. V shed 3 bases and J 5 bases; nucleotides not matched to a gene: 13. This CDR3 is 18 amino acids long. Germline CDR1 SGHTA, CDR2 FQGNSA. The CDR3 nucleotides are TGTGCCAGCAGCTTCCATCAACGACTAGCGGGAGGACAGGACGAGCAGTACTTC. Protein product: CASSFHQRLAGGQDEQYF.

The CDR3 nucleotides read TGTGCCAGCAGCGAATCGTACAATGAGCAGTTCTTC. Translation gives CASSESYNEQFF. The rearrangement joins TRBV11-3 to TRBJ2-1, with D hard to call. Trimming removed 5 bases from V and 4 bases from J, with 6 bases in between. The CDR3 runs to 12 residues. CDR1 is SGHNT and CDR2 is YENEEA in the germline V gene.

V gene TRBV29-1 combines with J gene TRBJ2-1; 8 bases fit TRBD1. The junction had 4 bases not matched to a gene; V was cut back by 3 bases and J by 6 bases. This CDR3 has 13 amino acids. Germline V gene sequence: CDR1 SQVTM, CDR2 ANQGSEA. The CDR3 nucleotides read TGCAGCGTTGACCTGGACAGGGTCAATGAGCAGTTCTTC. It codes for CSVDLDRVNEQFF.

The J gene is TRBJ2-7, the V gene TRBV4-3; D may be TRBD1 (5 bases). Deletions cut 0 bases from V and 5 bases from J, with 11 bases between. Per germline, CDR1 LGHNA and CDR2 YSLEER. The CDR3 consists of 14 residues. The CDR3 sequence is CASSQEAGSHEQYF. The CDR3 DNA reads TGCGCCAGCAGCCAAGAGGCAGGGTCCCACGAGCAGTACTTC.

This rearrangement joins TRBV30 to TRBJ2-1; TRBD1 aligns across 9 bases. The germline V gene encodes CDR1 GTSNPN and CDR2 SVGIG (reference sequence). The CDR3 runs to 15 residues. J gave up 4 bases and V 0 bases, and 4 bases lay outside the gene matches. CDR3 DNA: TGTGCCTGGAGTGTAGGGACAGGGATTTACAATGAGCAGTTCTTC. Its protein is CAWSVGTGIYNEQFF. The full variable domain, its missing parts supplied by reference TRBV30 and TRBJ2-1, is SQTIHQWPATLVQPVGSPLSLECTVEGTSNPNLYWYRQAAGRGLQLLFYSVGIGQISSEVPQNLSASRPQDRQFILSSKKLLLSDSGFYLCAWSVGTGIYNEQFFGPGTRLTVL.

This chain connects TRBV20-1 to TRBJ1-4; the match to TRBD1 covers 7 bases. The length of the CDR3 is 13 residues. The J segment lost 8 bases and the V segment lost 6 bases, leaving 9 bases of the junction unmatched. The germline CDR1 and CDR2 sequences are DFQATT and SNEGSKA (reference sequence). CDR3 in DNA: TGCAGTGCCCCCGGGACAGCGAAAGAAAAACTGTTTTTT. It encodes CSAPGTAKEKLFF.

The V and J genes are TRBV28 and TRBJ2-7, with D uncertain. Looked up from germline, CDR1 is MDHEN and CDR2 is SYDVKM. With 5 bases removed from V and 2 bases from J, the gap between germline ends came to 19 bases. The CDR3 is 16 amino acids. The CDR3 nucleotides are TGTGCCAGCAGTCCACCGCGCTCGAGTCTTACCTACGAGCAGTACTTC. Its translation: CASSPPRSSLTYEQYF. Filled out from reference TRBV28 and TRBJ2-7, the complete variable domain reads DVKVTQSSRYLVKRTGEKVFLECVQDMDHENMFWYRQDPGLGLRLIYFSYDVKMKEKGDIPEGYSVSREKKERFSLILESASTNQTSMYLCASSPPRSSLTYEQYFGPGTRLTVT.

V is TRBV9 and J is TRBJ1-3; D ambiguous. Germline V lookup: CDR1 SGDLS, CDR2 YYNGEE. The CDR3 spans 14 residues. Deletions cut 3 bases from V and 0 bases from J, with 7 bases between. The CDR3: CASSGQVSGNTIYF. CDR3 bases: TGTGCCAGCAGCGGTCAAGTCTCTGGAAACACCATATATTTT.

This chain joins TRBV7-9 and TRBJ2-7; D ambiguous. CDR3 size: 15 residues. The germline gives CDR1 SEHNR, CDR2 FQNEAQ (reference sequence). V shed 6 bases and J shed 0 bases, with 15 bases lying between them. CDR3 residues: CASRKMGTNSYEQYF. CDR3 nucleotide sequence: TGTGCCAGCAGGAAAATGGGCACCAACTCCTACGAGCAGTACTTC.

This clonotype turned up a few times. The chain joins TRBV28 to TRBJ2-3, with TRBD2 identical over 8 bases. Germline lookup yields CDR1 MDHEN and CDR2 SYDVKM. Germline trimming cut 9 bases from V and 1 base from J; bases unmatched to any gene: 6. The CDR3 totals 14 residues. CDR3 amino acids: CASTLAGGTDTQYF. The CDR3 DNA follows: TGTGCCAGTACCCTAGCGGGCGGCACAGATACGCAGTATTTT.

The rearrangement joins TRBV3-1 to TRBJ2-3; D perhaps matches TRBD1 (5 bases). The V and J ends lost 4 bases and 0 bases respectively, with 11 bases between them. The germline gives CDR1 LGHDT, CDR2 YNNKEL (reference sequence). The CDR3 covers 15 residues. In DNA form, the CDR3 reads TGTGCCAGCAGCCCCGTGGGGCCCAGCACAGATACGCAGTATTTT. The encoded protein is CASSPVGPSTDTQYF.

DNA for the CDR3: TGTGCCAGCAGTTTGGCTACTAGTGCCAACACCGGGGAGCTGTTTTTT. Protein: CASSLATSANTGELFF. This chain uses TRBV28 with TRBJ2-2, with D possibly TRBD2 on 5 matching bases. Trimming shortened V by 3 bases and J by 2 bases, and 13 bases separated the two germline ends. Germline loops: CDR1 MDHEN, CDR2 SYDVKM. The CDR3 covers 16 residues.

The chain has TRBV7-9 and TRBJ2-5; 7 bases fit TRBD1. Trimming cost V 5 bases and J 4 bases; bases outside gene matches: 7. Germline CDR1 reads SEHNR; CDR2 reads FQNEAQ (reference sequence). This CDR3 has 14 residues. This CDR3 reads CASSQSGGRETQYF. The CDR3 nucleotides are TGTGCCAGCAGCCAGTCAGGGGGACGAGAGACCCAGTACTTC.

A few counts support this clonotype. The CDR3 is CASSQRAGSPIQETQYF. In nucleotides, the CDR3 is TGCGCCAGCAGCCAAAGGGCAGGGTCCCCCATCCAAGAGACCCAGTACTTC. The chain uses TRBV4-1 and TRBJ2-5; a possible D gene is TRBD1 (5 bases). V was cut by 2 bases and J by 1 base, with 17 bases left in between. The CDR3 is made up of 17 amino acids. Per the germline V gene, CDR1 is MGHRA and CDR2 is YSYEKL.